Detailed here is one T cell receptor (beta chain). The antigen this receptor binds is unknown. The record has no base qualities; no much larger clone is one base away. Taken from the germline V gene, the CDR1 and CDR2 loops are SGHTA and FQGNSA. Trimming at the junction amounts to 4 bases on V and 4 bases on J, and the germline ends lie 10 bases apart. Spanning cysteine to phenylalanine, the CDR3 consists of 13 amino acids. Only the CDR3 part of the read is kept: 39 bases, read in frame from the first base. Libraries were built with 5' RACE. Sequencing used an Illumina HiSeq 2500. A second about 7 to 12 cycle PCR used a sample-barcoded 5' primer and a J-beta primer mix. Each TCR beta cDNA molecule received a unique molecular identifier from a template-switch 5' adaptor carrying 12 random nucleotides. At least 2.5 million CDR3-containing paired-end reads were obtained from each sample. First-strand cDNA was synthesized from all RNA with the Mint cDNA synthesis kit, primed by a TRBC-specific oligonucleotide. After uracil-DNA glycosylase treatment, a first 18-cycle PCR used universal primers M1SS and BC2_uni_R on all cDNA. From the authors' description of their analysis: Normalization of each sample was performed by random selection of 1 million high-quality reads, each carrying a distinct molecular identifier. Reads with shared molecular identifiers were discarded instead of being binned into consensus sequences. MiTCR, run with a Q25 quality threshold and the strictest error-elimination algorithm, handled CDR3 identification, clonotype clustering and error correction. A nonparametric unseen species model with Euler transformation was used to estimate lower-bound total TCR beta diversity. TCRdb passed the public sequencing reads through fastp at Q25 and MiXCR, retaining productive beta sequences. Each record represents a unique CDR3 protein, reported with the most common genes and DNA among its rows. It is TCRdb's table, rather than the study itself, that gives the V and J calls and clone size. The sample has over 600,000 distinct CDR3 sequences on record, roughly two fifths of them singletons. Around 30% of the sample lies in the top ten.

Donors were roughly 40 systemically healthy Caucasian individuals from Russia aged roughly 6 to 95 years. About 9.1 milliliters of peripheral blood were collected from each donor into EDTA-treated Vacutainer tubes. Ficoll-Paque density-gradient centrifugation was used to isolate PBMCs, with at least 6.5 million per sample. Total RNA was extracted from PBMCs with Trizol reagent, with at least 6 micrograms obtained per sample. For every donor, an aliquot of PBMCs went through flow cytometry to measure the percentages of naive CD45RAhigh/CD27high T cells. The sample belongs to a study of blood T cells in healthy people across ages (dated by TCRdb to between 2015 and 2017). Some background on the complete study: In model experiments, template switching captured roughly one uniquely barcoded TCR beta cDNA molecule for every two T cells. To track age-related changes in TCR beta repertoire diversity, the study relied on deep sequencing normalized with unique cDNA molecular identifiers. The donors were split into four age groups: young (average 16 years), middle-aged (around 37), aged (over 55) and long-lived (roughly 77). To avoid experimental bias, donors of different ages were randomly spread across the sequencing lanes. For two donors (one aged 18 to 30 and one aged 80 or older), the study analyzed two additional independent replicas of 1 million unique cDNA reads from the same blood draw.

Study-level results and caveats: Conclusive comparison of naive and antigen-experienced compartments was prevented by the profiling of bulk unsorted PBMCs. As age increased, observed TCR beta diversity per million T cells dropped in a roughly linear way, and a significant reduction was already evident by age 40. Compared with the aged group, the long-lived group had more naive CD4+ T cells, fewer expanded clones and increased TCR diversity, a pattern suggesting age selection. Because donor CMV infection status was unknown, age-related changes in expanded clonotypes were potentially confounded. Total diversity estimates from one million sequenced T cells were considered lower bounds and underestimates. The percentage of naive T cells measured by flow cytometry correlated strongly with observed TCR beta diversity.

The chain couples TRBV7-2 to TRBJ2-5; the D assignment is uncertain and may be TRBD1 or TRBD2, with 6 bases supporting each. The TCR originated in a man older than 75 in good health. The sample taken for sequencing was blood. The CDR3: CASSWGAGETQYF. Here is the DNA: TGTGCCAGCAGCTGGGGGGCCGGAGAGACCCAGTACTTC.